Below are 9 T cell receptor beta chains sequenced from a single sample in a study of blood T cell repertoires in COVID-19. Assay: immunoSEQ multiplex PCR; the TCRdb copy retains only in-frame clones and omits some. The sample has hundreds of thousands of clones, roughly nine tenths seen once; the top ten hold around 7.8%. Source material: peripheral blood. Every receptor here comes from a man aged 55 to 70 who had recovered from COVID-19.

The rearrangement uses TRBV28 and TRBJ2-6; maybe TRBD1 (6 bases). Germline CDR1 MDHEN, CDR2 SYDVKM. This CDR3 has 15 residues. V lost 7 bases and J lost 0, with 10 bases in between. CDR3 in DNA: TGTGCCAGCACCAGAGGGGGCTCTGGGGCCAACGTCCTGACTTTC. This sequence encodes CASTRGGSGANVLTF. The variable domain in full, with the rest retrieved from reference TRBV28 and TRBJ2-6, is DVKVTQSSRYLVKRTGEKVFLECVQDMDHENMFWYRQDPGLGLRLIYFSYDVKMKEKGDIPEGYSVSREKKERFSLILESASTNQTSMYLCASTRGGSGANVLTFGAGSRLTVL.

The chain is built from TRBV10-3 and TRBJ1-1; D is unresolved. This CDR3 contains 14 residues. Germline values: CDR1 ENHRY, CDR2 SYGVKD. Deletions cut 0 bases from V and 7 bases from J, with 12 bases between. In nucleotides, the CDR3 is TGTGCCATCAGTGAGTCGACGGGGAATGATGAAGCTTTCTTT. Its translation: CAISESTGNDEAFF.

This clone has just one count. The chain's CDR3 is CASSFVGAGGNEQFF. DNA for the CDR3: TGTGCCAGCAGTTTCGTCGGGGCAGGGGGCAATGAGCAGTTCTTC. V usage is TRBV28 and J usage is TRBJ2-1; 7 bases agree with TRBD1. J gave up 6 bases and V 3 bases, and 8 bases lay outside the gene matches. This CDR3 comprises 15 residues. Germline values: CDR1 MDHEN, CDR2 SYDVKM.

V gene TRBV4-2 combines with J gene TRBJ1-2, with no clear D. The CDR3 has 17 residues. Per germline, CDR1 LGHNA and CDR2 YNFKEQ. Trimming cost V 0 bases and J 0 bases, with 14 bases left between them. The CDR3 spells CASSQDLGGSPNYGYTF. The CDR3 DNA reads TGTGCCAGCAGCCAAGATCTAGGTGGCAGCCCTAACTATGGCTACACCTTC.

The V call is TRBV3-1 (or the pseudogene TRBV3-2), the J call TRBJ1-5, with D unclear. The V and J ends lost 5 bases and 1 base respectively, with 15 bases between them. The CDR3 length is 16 residues. Germline V gene sequence: CDR1 LGHDT, CDR2 YNNKEL (reference sequence). The CDR3, as DNA: TGTGCCAGCAGCTCATCACGGGGAACGAGCAATCAGCCCCAGCATTTT. It encodes CASSSSRGTSNQPQHF.

The rearrangement joins TRBV18 to TRBJ1-2, with TRBD1 identical over 7 bases. Germline trimming cut 5 bases from V and 5 bases from J; bases unmatched to any gene: 11. The CDR3 has 15 residues. Germline V gene sequence: CDR1 KGHSH, CDR2 LQKENI. In DNA form, the CDR3 reads TGTGCCAGCTCATGGGAACCACAGGGGAGATATGGCTACACCTTC. It yields the protein CASSWEPQGRYGYTF.

The DNA of the CDR3 is TGTGCCAGCAGCCCTAATCCTGGGGCCAACGTCCTGACTTTC. Amino acid sequence: CASSPNPGANVLTF. This sequence joins TRBV3-1 (or the pseudogene TRBV3-2) and TRBJ2-6; D unclear. Trimming left V 4 bases short and J 2 bases short, with 6 bases between. The CDR3 length is 14 residues. Germline CDR1 reads LGHDT; CDR2 reads YNNKEL (reference sequence).

The chain has TRBV5-1 and TRBJ2-4; weak D call: TRBD1 (6 bases). There are 13 residues in the CDR3. V was clipped by 4 bases and J by 6 bases, with 11 bases between them. The germline V gene encodes CDR1 SGHRS and CDR2 YFSETQ. CDR3 coding DNA: TGCGCCAGCAGCCCACAGGGTCTAAACATTCAGTACTTC. It is translated as CASSPQGLNIQYF.

The J gene is TRBJ2-1, the V gene TRBV5-3; D remains ambiguous. TRBV5-3 is noted as an ORF with a role that remains uncertain. Trimming removed 0 bases at V and 8 bases at J, with 6 bases between. The CDR3 is made up of 12 amino acids. CDR3 coding DNA: TGTGCCAGAAGCTTGGCGCGTTATGAGCAGTTCTTC. It yields the protein CARSLARYEQFF.